One and the same sample provided the 25 T cell receptor beta chains below, sequenced in a study of blood T cell repertoires in COVID-19. Some clones are missing from TCRdb's copy, which holds only in-frame ones; the method was immunoSEQ multiplex PCR. The data contain 150,000 to 200,000 clones, 70% to 90% of them singletons. The source material was peripheral blood. Every receptor here comes from a man between 60 and 70 years old with acute or convalescent COVID-19.

The chain combines TRBV5-4 with TRBJ2-7; TRBD2 aligns across 7 bases. V was pared by 0 bases and J by 7 bases, with 10 bases of the junction left unmatched. CDR3 length: 15 residues. Germline assignment: CDR1 SGHNT and CDR2 YYREEE (reference sequence). The CDR3: CASSLDAGVVREQYF. In nucleotides, the CDR3 is TGTGCCAGCAGCTTGGACGCGGGAGTAGTAAGGGAGCAGTACTTC.

This clone was observed a single time. V and J are TRBV25-1 and TRBJ1-2; TRBD1 agrees at 8 bases. Germline CDR1 MGHDK, CDR2 SYGVNS. Trimming took 8 bases from V and 6 from J; bases not matched to a gene: 17. CDR3 length: 16 residues. Here the CDR3 reads CASLPKNDRGGDGYTF. The CDR3 nucleotides are TGTGCCAGCCTTCCAAAAAATGACAGGGGTGGTGATGGCTACACCTTC.

The chain is built from TRBV19 and TRBJ1-2; 9 nucleotides agree with TRBD1. Per the germline V gene, CDR1 is LNHDA and CDR2 is SQIVND (reference sequence). V gave up 5 bases and J gave up 3 bases; unmatched junction bases: 7. The CDR3 is made up of 15 amino acids. The CDR3 spells CASSVNRGRDYGYTF. The DNA of the CDR3 is TGTGCCAGTAGTGTAAACAGGGGGCGCGACTATGGCTACACCTTC.

This chain connects TRBV28 to TRBJ1-4; no reliable D call. V gave up 2 bases and J gave up 8 bases, with 12 bases separating them. The V gene's germline CDR1 is MDHEN and CDR2 SYDVKM. This CDR3 is built from 14 residues. CDR3 in DNA: TGTGCCAGCAGTTTACTGTTGTCGGGGGAAAAACTGTTTTTT. It encodes CASSLLLSGEKLFF.

The chain recombines TRBV19 with TRBJ2-1, with a weak D call TRBD2 (6 bases). Trimming left V 5 bases short and J 4 bases short, with 15 bases between. The CDR3 length is 15 residues. From germline, CDR1 is LNHDA and CDR2 SQIVND (reference sequence). The CDR3 sequence: CASSPREAGYNEQFF. CDR3 DNA: TGTGCCAGTAGTCCCCGTGAGGCGGGATACAATGAGCAGTTCTTC.

The chain employs TRBV27 and TRBJ2-6; no clear D gene. The V gene lost 7 bases and the J gene lost 0 bases, with 4 bases spanning the gap. From germline, CDR1 is MNHEY and CDR2 SMNVEV (reference sequence). The CDR3 extends over 13 amino acids. CDR3 region: CASTSSGANVLTF. The CDR3 DNA sequence: TGTGCCAGCACGAGCTCTGGGGCCAACGTCCTGACTTTC.

This clone was counted only a few times. The CDR3 nucleotides are TGTGCCAGCAGCTTCGGGAAAGGGGAGACCCAGTACTTC. It yields the protein CASSFGKGETQYF. The V call is TRBV5-6, the J call TRBJ2-5; weak D call: TRBD2 (5 bases). Trimming took 2 bases from V and 5 from J, leaving 10 bases between them. The CDR3 is made up of 13 amino acids. Per germline, CDR1 SGHDT and CDR2 YYEEEE. Variable domain in full (rest from reference TRBV5-6 and TRBJ2-5): DAGVTQSPTHLIKTRGQQVTLRCSPKSGHDTVSWYQQALGQGPQFIFQYYEEEERQRGNFPDRFSGHQFPNYSSELNVNALLLGDSALYLCASSFGKGETQYFGPGTRLLVL.

The CDR3 DNA sequence: TGTGCCAGCAGTTACACGGGAGAGTCTACTGGAAACACCATATATTTT. Protein: CASSYTGESTGNTIYF. V is TRBV6-5 and J is TRBJ1-3; D unclear. The germline V gene encodes CDR1 MNHEY and CDR2 SVGAGI. V lost 2 bases and J lost 2, with 13 bases in between. This CDR3 contains 16 residues.

The CDR3 loop is CASSQGDRLYQETQYF. CDR3 sequence (DNA): TGCGCCAGCAGCCAAGGGGACAGACTGTACCAAGAGACCCAGTACTTC. The V and J genes are TRBV4-1 and TRBJ2-5; 7 bases line up with TRBD1. V gave up 1 base and J gave up 0 bases; unmatched junction bases: 5. Germline CDR1 is MGHRA and CDR2 is YSYEKL. This CDR3 comprises 16 residues.

This clone was counted a single time. The chain is built from TRBV11-3 and TRBJ2-1, with TRBD2 identical over 9 bases. The CDR3 loop spans 19 amino acids. In germline, CDR1 is SGHNT, CDR2 YENEEA. J was trimmed by 0 bases and V by 1 base; bases with no gene match: 10. Here the CDR3 DNA reads TGTGCCAGCAGCTTAGGGGGCCTTCCGGGACTAGCCTCCTACAATGAGCAGTTCTTC. Translation gives CASSLGGLPGLASYNEQFF.

This clone occurred many times. The V call is TRBV28, the J call TRBJ2-3, with TRBD2 identical over 10 bases. V shed 5 bases, J shed 2 bases, and the junction held 13 bases outside the gene matches. The length of the CDR3 is 18 residues. Germline V gene lookup returns CDR1 MDHEN and CDR2 SYDVKM. As DNA, the CDR3 is TGTGCCAGCAGTCCAAGTCCTAGCGGGAGTTTCCCCACAGATACGCAGTATTTT. Protein sequence: CASSPSPSGSFPTDTQYF.

In the case of this clone: Other DNA sequences in the same sample also yield this CDR3. The V call is TRBV2, the J call TRBJ2-2, with D unclear. V was clipped by 6 bases and J by 2 bases, with 4 bases between them. Germline assignment: CDR1 SNHLY and CDR2 FYNNEI. The CDR3 length is 12 residues. In DNA, the CDR3 is TGTGCCAGCAGGAGAAACACCGGGGAGCTGTTTTTT. This encodes CASRRNTGELFF.

The chain has TRBV7-2 and TRBJ2-7, with TRBD2 matching 11 bases. Germline V gives CDR1 SGHTA, CDR2 FQGNSA. J lost 1 base, V lost 4 bases, and 6 bases had no gene match. The CDR3 has 16 residues. The CDR3 here is CASSSQTSGRSYEQYF. DNA of the CDR3: TGTGCCAGCAGCTCGCAAACTAGCGGGAGATCCTACGAGCAGTACTTC.

The CDR3 DNA follows: TGTGCCAGCAGCTTAGCGCAGGGCAGGGGGTGGTCCAGCTCCTACGAGCAGTACTTC. It specifies CASSLAQGRGWSSSYEQYF. V usage is TRBV7-2 and J usage is TRBJ2-7, with TRBD1 matching over 7 bases. CDR3 length: 19 residues. CDR1 SGHTA and CDR2 FQGNSA come from the germline V gene. V dropped 0 bases and J dropped 0; count of bases not matched to a gene: 14.

The chain carries TRBV3-1 (or the pseudogene TRBV3-2) and TRBJ2-7; 9 nucleotides agree with TRBD2. Germline-derived CDR1 and CDR2 are LGHDT and YNNKEL (reference sequence). Losses at the gene ends were 7 bases for V and 2 bases for J; bases not matched to a gene: 3. This CDR3 comprises 13 residues. The CDR3 reads CASKLAGTYEQYF. The CDR3 DNA is TGTGCCAGCAAACTAGCGGGCACCTACGAGCAGTACTTC.

The genes are TRBV6-2 or TRBV6-3 and TRBJ2-7, with 8 bases aligning to TRBD2. Per germline, CDR1 MNHEY and CDR2 SVGEGT. V dropped 4 bases and J dropped 6; count of bases not matched to a gene: 11. CDR3 size: 15 residues. The DNA for the CDR3 is TGTGCCAGCAGTTTTCACTTTGCGGGAGGAGGCGAGCAGTACTTC. Its translation: CASSFHFAGGGEQYF.

This clone was found a few times. The chain recombines TRBV27 with TRBJ2-4; tentatively, D is TRBD1 (5 bases). The CDR3 is made up of 14 amino acids. The germline V gene has CDR1 MNHEY and CDR2 SMNVEV (reference sequence). V lost 3 bases to trimming and J lost 8 bases, with 14 bases between them. DNA of the CDR3: TGTGCCAGCAGTTTCGTGGGCAGGGATGACATTCAGTACTTC. Protein sequence: CASSFVGRDDIQYF.

The rearrangement links TRBV6-5 to TRBJ2-3, with D possibly being TRBD1 (5 bases). Germline V CDR1 and CDR2: MNHEY, SVGAGI. With 6 bases removed from V and 1 base from J, the gap between germline ends came to 11 bases. CDR3 length: 14 amino acids. DNA of the CDR3: TGTGCCAGCAGCATCACAGGTGGCACAGATACGCAGTATTTT. It encodes CASSITGGTDTQYF.

This sequence joins TRBV5-1 and TRBJ1-2, with 8 bases lining up with TRBD1. Germline lookup yields CDR1 SGHRS and CDR2 YFSETQ. With V trimmed by 0 bases and J by 8 bases, 6 bases remained unmatched. This CDR3 comprises 14 residues. The CDR3 protein is CASSLVQGAKGYTF. In DNA, the CDR3 is TGCGCCAGCAGCTTGGTCCAGGGGGCAAAGGGCTACACCTTC.

V usage is TRBV28 and J usage is TRBJ1-1; the match to TRBD1 covers 8 bases. In germline, CDR1 is MDHEN, CDR2 SYDVKM. The trim removed 3 bases at V and 7 bases at J, leaving 19 bases unmatched. The CDR3 sequence is 18 residues long. CDR3 residues: CASSFPGTGPGSAYEAFF. As DNA, the CDR3 is TGTGCCAGCAGTTTCCCCGGGACAGGTCCTGGGTCTGCCTATGAAGCTTTCTTT.

The chain has TRBV6-5 and TRBJ2-1; TRBD1 aligns across 7 bases. Trimming cost V 5 bases and J 2 bases; bases outside gene matches: 6. CDR1 and CDR2 (germline): MNHEY, SVGAGI. The CDR3 is 15 residues long. The CDR3 bases are TGTGCCAGCAGTCCGACAGGGATCACCTACAATGAGCAGTTCTTC. Protein sequence: CASSPTGITYNEQFF.

The rearrangement uses TRBV28 and TRBJ2-7; TRBD1 matches 9 bases. The CDR3 covers 15 residues. The germline gives CDR1 MDHEN, CDR2 SYDVKM. With 3 bases clipped from V and 4 bases from J, the junction kept 7 bases outside the gene matches. In DNA form, the CDR3 reads TGTGCCAGCAGTTTTGTTACACAGGGGGCTTACGAGCAGTACTTC. Translation: CASSFVTQGAYEQYF. The variable domain in full, with the rest retrieved from reference TRBV28 and TRBJ2-7, is DVKVTQSSRYLVKRTGEKVFLECVQDMDHENMFWYRQDPGLGLRLIYFSYDVKMKEKGDIPEGYSVSREKKERFSLILESASTNQTSMYLCASSFVTQGAYEQYFGPGTRLTVT.

This clone was picked up a small number of times. Here the CDR3 reads CASSFGGASNEKLFF. DNA for the CDR3: TGTGCCAGCAGCTTCGGCGGGGCTTCTAATGAAAAACTGTTTTTT. V is TRBV7-9 and J is TRBJ1-4; tentative D call: TRBD1 (5 bases). CDR1 SEHNR and CDR2 FQNEAQ come from the germline V gene (reference sequence). The V and J ends lost 3 bases and 3 bases respectively, with 11 bases between them. CDR3 length equals 15 residues.

J is TRBJ2-1 and V is TRBV3-1 (or the pseudogene TRBV3-2); D gene unclear. CDR1 and CDR2 from the germline V gene are LGHDT and YNNKEL (reference sequence). The germline V and J ends were trimmed by 4 bases and 7 bases, with 5 bases remaining between them. This CDR3 has 11 residues. The CDR3 reads CASSLVNEQFF. The CDR3, as DNA: TGTGCCAGCAGCCTAGTGAATGAGCAGTTCTTC.

The chain carries TRBV19 and TRBJ2-1; 10 bases fit TRBD2. The CDR3 is 14 residues long. In germline, CDR1 is LNHDA, CDR2 SQIVND (reference sequence). After removal of 11 bases from V and 5 bases from J, the junction contained 9 bases not matched to a gene. CDR3 sequence (DNA): TGTGCCCTCGGCAAGCGGGAGGGGCACAATGAGCAGTTCTTC. The encoded protein is CALGKREGHNEQFF.